This is a list of T cell receptor beta chains from one sample in a study of cytomegalovirus exposure and HLA in healthy donors. The table came from immunoSEQ multiplex PCR; TCRdb's copy has only in-frame clones and leaves some out. Of under 200,000 clones listed, 68% are singletons. Sequencing was performed on PBMCs. These receptors were taken from a woman between 40 and 50 years old in good health and CMV-seropositive. Each CDR3 is given with its conserved first and last residue. D genes are given only for firm matches. Not all rows give a size; the values are once, few, many and, for expanded clones, a class.

size | J | V | D | CDR3 | DNA
. | TRBJ1-1 | TRBV6-1 | . | CASRKNTVNTEAFF | TGTGCCAGCAGAAAAAATACAGTGAACACTGAAGCTTTCTTT
. | TRBJ2-5 | TRBV27 | . | CASSPLSGGETQYF | TGTGCCAGCAGTCCTTTATCAGGGGGGGAGACCCAGTACTTC
. | TRBJ1-1 | TRBV21-1 | . | CAILRVDTEAFF | TGTGCCATCCTCAGGGTGGACACTGAAGCTTTCTTT
. | TRBJ1-4 | TRBV9 | . | CASSVGTVVHEKLFF | TGTGCCAGCAGCGTAGGGACAGTGGTTCATGAAAAACTGTTTTTT
. | TRBJ2-7 | TRBV6-6 | . | CASSYAHYEQYF | TGTGCCAGCAGTTATGCGCACTACGAGCAGTACTTC
. | TRBJ2-7 | TRBV7-2 | . | CASSLASPYYEQYF | TGTGCCAGCAGCTTAGCTAGCCCCTACTACGAGCAGTACTTC
. | TRBJ1-2 | TRBV10-3 | TRBD1 | CAITGTGPDNGYTF | TGTGCCATCACCGGGACAGGTCCCGATAATGGCTACACCTTC
. | TRBJ2-3 | TRBV10-3 | TRBD2 | CAISESVGGITDTQYF | TGTGCCATCAGTGAGTCGGTCGGGGGGATCACAGATACGCAGTATTTT
. | TRBJ1-6 | TRBV6-1 | . | CASLLYRPENSPLHF | TGTGCCAGCCTGCTATACCGCCCCGAGAATTCACCCCTCCACTTT
once | TRBJ1-3 | TRBV5-5 | . | CASSLDDGGPGNTIYF | TGTGCCAGCAGCTTGGACGACGGAGGGCCTGGAAACACCATATATTTT
. | TRBJ1-2 | TRBV2 | . | CASSQNYGYTF | TGTGCCAGCAGTCAAAACTATGGCTACACCTTC
once | TRBJ2-7 | TRBV5-6 | . | CASSLTGYEQYF | TGTGCCAGCAGCCTTACAGGGTACGAGCAGTACTTC
few | TRBJ1-1 | TRBV7-9 | . | CASSFGRRGPGAEAFF | TGTGCCAGCAGCTTTGGCCGGCGGGGGCCCGGCGCTGAAGCTTTCTTT
. | TRBJ1-1 | TRBV28 | . | CASSLRLGEAFF | TGTGCCAGCAGTTTGAGGCTGGGTGAAGCTTTCTTT
. | TRBJ1-5 | TRBV6-6 | TRBD1 | CASSYSLQGDQPQHF | TGTGCCAGCAGTTACTCGTTACAGGGGGATCAGCCCCAGCATTTT
few | TRBJ1-2 | TRBV6-5 | . | CASRPQVGGYTF | TGTGCCAGCAGACCACAGGTTGGGGGCTACACCTTC
. | TRBJ2-7 | TRBV6-5 | TRBD2 | CASSYRTSGRANEQYF | TGTGCCAGCAGCTACAGGACTAGCGGGAGGGCCAACGAGCAGTACTTC
once | TRBJ1-2 | TRBV6-5 | . | CASSYIRDPNYGYTF | TGTGCCAGCAGTTACATCAGGGATCCTAACTATGGCTACACCTTC
. | TRBJ1-4 | TRBV28 | . | CASDSATNEKLFF | TGTGCCAGCGATAGTGCAACTAATGAAAAACTGTTTTTT
. | TRBJ1-1 | TRBV4-1 | TRBD1 | CASSPGGFPGQPNTEAFF | TGCGCCAGCAGCCCAGGAGGATTTCCGGGACAGCCGAACACTGAAGCTTTCTTT
. | TRBJ2-2 | TRBV5-1 | . | CASSLMGQGNTGELFF | TGCGCCAGCAGCTTGATGGGTCAGGGGAACACCGGGGAGCTGTTTTTT
. | TRBJ2-7 | TRBV29-1 | . | CSVGRRRGGPIVEQYF | TGCAGCGTTGGTAGGCGGAGAGGGGGACCAATAGTAGAGCAGTACTTC
. | TRBJ2-1 | TRBV7-2 | . | CASSLSRDLPNEQFF | TGTGCCAGCAGCTTATCGAGGGACTTACCCAATGAGCAGTTCTTC
once | TRBJ2-6 | TRBV2 | . | CASTRELSGANVLTF | TGTGCCAGCACCCGGGAACTCTCTGGGGCCAACGTCCTGACTTTC
. | TRBJ1-1 | TRBV6-6 | . | CASRVNTEAFF | TGTGCCAGTCGGGTGAACACTGAAGCTTTCTTT
few | TRBJ2-5 | TRBV5-5 | TRBD1 | CASSLTGFQETQYF | TGTGCCAGCAGCCTGACAGGGTTTCAAGAGACCCAGTACTTC
few | TRBJ2-5 | TRBV29-1 | . | CSVDDSHQETQYF | TGCAGCGTTGATGACAGCCACCAAGAGACCCAGTACTTC
. | TRBJ2-7 | TRBV5-1 | . | CASSLGAYEQYF | TGCGCCAGCAGCCTGGGAGCCTACGAGCAGTACTTC